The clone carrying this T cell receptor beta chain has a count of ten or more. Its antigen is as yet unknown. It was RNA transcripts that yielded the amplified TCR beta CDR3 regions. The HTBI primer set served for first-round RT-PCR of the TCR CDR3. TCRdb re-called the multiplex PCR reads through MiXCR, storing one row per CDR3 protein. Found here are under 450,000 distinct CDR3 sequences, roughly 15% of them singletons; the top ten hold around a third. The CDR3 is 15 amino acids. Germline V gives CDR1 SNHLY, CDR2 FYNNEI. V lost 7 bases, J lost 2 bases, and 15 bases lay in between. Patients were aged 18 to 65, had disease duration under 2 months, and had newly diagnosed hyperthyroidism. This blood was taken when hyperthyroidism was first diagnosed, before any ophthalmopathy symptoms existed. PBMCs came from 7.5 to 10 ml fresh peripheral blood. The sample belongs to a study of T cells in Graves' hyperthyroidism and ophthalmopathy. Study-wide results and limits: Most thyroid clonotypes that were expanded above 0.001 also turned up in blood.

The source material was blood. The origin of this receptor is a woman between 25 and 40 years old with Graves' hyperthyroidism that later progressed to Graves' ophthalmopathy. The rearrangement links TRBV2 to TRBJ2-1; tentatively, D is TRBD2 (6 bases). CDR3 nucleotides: TGTGCCAGCAACGCGGGACTCGGCCCCTACAATGAGCAGTTCTTC. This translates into CASNAGLGPYNEQFF. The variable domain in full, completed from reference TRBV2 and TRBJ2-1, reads EPEVTQTPSHQVTQMGQEVILRCVPISNHLYFYWYRQILGQKVEFLVSFYNNEISEKSEIFDDQFSVERPDGSNFTLKIRSTKLEDSAMYFCASNAGLGPYNEQFFGPGTRLTVL.